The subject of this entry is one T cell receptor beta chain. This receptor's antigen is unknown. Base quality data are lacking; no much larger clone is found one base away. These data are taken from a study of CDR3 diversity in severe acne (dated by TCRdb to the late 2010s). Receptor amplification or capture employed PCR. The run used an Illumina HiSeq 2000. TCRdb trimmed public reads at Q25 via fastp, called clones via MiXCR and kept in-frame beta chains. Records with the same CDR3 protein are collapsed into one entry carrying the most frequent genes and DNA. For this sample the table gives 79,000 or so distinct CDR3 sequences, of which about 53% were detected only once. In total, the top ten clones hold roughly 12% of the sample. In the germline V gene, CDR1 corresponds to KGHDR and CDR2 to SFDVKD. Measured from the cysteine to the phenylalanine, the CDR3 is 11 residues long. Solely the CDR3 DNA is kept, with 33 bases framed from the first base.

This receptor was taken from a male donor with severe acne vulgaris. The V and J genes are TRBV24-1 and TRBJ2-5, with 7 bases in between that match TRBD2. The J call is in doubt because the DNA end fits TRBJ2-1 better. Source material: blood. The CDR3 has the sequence CATKGGSEQFF. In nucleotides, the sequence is TGTGCCACCAAGGGCGGGAGTGAGCAGTTCTTC.